These 27 T cell receptor beta chains were sequenced from one sample in a study of CD8 T cells in ankylosing spondylitis. TCRdb called the 5' RACE reads again in MiXCR, with one record for every CDR3 protein. The sample yields about 36,000 distinct CDR3 sequences, 4.5% to 6% seen once. The specimen was blood, either unsorted or a sorted T cell fraction (not recorded which). The receptors stem from a male donor with ankylosing spondylitis or in good health (not recorded which).

Many counts were recorded for this clonotype. The chain recombines TRBV5-1 with TRBJ2-7, with D unclear. The CDR3 covers 14 residues. CDR1 is SGHRS and CDR2 is YFSETQ in the germline V gene. Trimming left V 0 bases short and J 3 bases short, with 10 bases between. The DNA for the CDR3 is TGCGCCAGCAGCTTGGAAAGGTTCGGCTACGAGCAGTACTTC. Translated: CASSLERFGYEQYF.

The sample holds many counts of this clonotype. V is TRBV28 and J is TRBJ2-7; D possibly matches TRBD1 or TRBD2 (5 bases each). CDR1 is MDHEN, CDR2 SYDVKM, per germline. Trimming took off 2 bases at V and 1 base at J, with 9 bases between the two ends. This CDR3 has 14 amino acids. CDR3 bases: TGTGCCAGCAGTTTACTGGGGGAGTCCTACGAGCAGTACTTC. Protein product: CASSLLGESYEQYF.

A word on this clonotype: A much bigger clone sits one base away, suggesting this may be a read error. V usage is TRBV20-1 and J usage is TRBJ2-7; TRBD1 is a possible D gene (7 bases). Trimming shortened V by 0 bases and J by 0 bases, and 15 bases separated the two germline ends. Germline V gives CDR1 DFQATT, CDR2 SNEGSKA (reference sequence). The CDR3 is 16 residues long. CDR3 sequence reads: CSAREGRTGLSYEQYF. As DNA, the CDR3 is TGCAGTGCTAGAGAGGGGAGGACAGGCCTCTCCTACGAGCAGTACTTC.

This clonotype was picked up many times. The chain has TRBV5-1 and TRBJ1-1; 7 nucleotides line up with TRBD1. This CDR3 is 18 amino acids long. Germline-derived CDR1 and CDR2 are SGHRS and YFSETQ. J lost 1 base, V lost 0 bases, and 12 bases had no gene match. Here the CDR3 reads CASSLGPTGLAENTEAFF. The CDR3, as DNA: TGCGCCAGCAGCTTGGGACCGACAGGGTTGGCCGAGAACACTGAAGCTTTCTTT.

This clonotype was found many times. This chain connects TRBV9 to TRBJ2-4; D is perhaps TRBD1 (5 bases). V was pared by 1 base and J by 5 bases, with 13 bases between. The CDR3 extends over 15 amino acids. Germline V lookup: CDR1 SGDLS, CDR2 YYNGEE. CDR3 loop: CASSVSGRAQNIQYF. DNA of the CDR3: TGTGCCAGCAGCGTATCTGGCAGGGCGCAAAACATTCAGTACTTC.

At least ten counts were recorded for this clonotype. Here the CDR3 DNA reads TGTGCCAGCAGCCAGGCCAGACAGGGCGCAAGCTCTGGGGCCAACGTCCTGACTTTC. Encoded protein: CASSQARQGASSGANVLTF. This chain connects TRBV4-2 to TRBJ2-6; 7 nucleotides match TRBD1. The germline V gene has CDR1 LGHNA and CDR2 YNFKEQ. V was clipped by 3 bases and J by 0 bases; unmatched bases: 11. This CDR3 is built from 19 residues.

The chain couples TRBV13 to TRBJ2-7, with 7 bases that match TRBD1. The CDR3 length is 14 residues. CDR1 PRHDT and CDR2 FYEKMQ come from the germline V gene (reference sequence). V was clipped by 5 bases and J by 6 bases; unmatched bases: 10. CDR3 sequence reads: CASSPDRAFREQYF. CDR3 bases: TGTGCCAGCAGCCCAGACAGGGCCTTTCGCGAGCAGTACTTC.

In the case of this clonotype: A read error may be the cause here, since a much bigger clone is one base away. This chain links TRBV11-3 with TRBJ2-1; D remains ambiguous. CDR3 length: 13 residues. Trimming removed 3 bases at V and 10 bases at J, with 13 bases between. CDR1 and CDR2 from the germline V gene are SGHNT and YENEEA. The CDR3 loop reads CASSFDRAREQFF. CDR3 DNA sequence: TGTGCCAGCAGCTTTGATAGGGCGCGAGAGCAGTTCTTC.

The genes are TRBV6-6 and TRBJ2-7; 10 bases are shared with TRBD1. The CDR3 covers 15 residues. The germline V gene has CDR1 MNHNY and CDR2 SVGAGI (reference sequence). Unmatched junction bases numbered 8, after V lost 5 bases and J lost 4 bases. This CDR3 is CASSRPDRGVYEQYF. CDR3 DNA sequence: TGTGCCAGCAGTAGGCCGGACAGGGGGGTTTACGAGCAGTACTTC.

This clonotype was recorded many times. In DNA form, the CDR3 reads TGTGCCAGCAGCTTAGATCGCACAGATACGCAGTATTTT. It codes for CASSLDRTDTQYF. The V and J genes are TRBV7-9 and TRBJ2-3; D is unresolved. Trimming stripped 1 base from V and 1 base from J, with 3 bases between. CDR1 SEHNR and CDR2 FQNEAQ come from the germline V gene (reference sequence). The CDR3 has 13 amino acids.

This clonotype was seen repeatedly, ten times or more. V usage is TRBV29-1 and J usage is TRBJ2-4; the D is unclear. The V gene lost 0 bases and the J gene lost 4 bases, with 19 bases spanning the gap. The CDR3 is 17 residues long. Germline V gene sequence: CDR1 SQVTM, CDR2 ANQGSEA. CDR3 DNA sequence: TGCAGCGTTGAAGATCTTGACTCCCGAGGAAGGAAAAACATTCAGTACTTC. Its translation: CSVEDLDSRGRKNIQYF. Drawing the rest from reference TRBV29-1 and TRBJ2-4, the complete variable domain is SAVISQKPSRDICQRGTSLTIQCQVDSQVTMMFWYRQQPGQSLTLIATANQGSEATYESGFVIDKFPISRPNLTFSTLTVSNMSPEDSSIYLCSVEDLDSRGRKNIQYFGAGTRLSVL.

This clonotype is a singleton in its sample. A read error is possible here, since a much larger clone lies one base away. The genes are TRBV5-1 and TRBJ1-4; D not resolved. V was shortened by 4 bases and J by 5 bases, with 12 bases between the two germline ends. The CDR3 extends over 14 amino acids. The germline V gene encodes CDR1 SGHRS and CDR2 YFSETQ. CDR3 loop: CASSPGAWNEKLFF. CDR3 in DNA: TGCGCCAGCAGCCCAGGAGCGTGGAATGAAAAACTGTTTTTT.

This clonotype was seen repeatedly, ten times or more. The rearrangement joins TRBV4-3 to TRBJ2-3; D unclear. V was trimmed by 0 bases and J by 4 bases, leaving 11 bases between them. Germline loops: CDR1 LGHNA, CDR2 YSLEER. CDR3 length equals 15 residues. CDR3 sequence (DNA): TGCGCCAGCAGCCAAGATAGACACCGAGCAGATACGCAGTATTTT. This translates into CASSQDRHRADTQYF.

The chain joins TRBV5-1 to TRBJ2-5; weak D call: TRBD2 (5 bases). Trimming pared 2 bases from V and 5 bases from J, leaving 19 bases between. The CDR3 length is 16 residues. Germline V gene data show CDR1 as SGHRS and CDR2 as YFSETQ. The CDR3 bases are TGCGCCAGCAGCTTACGAGGAAATGGACTTAGGGAGACCCAGTACTTC. Residues: CASSLRGNGLRETQYF.

As to this clonotype: This could be a read error, since a much larger clone is one nucleotide away. The chain links TRBV12-3 or TRBV12-4 to TRBJ2-1; TRBD2 aligns across 7 bases. The CDR3 loop spans 18 amino acids. The CDR3: CTSSLFPPGGPSYNEQFF. CDR3 DNA sequence: TGTACCAGCAGTTTATTCCCTCCGGGAGGCCCCTCCTACAATGAGCAGTTCTTC.

This clonotype was detected ten times or more. The chain links TRBV5-1 to TRBJ2-7; TRBD2 is a possible D gene (5 bases). This CDR3 region has 15 residues. From germline, CDR1 is SGHRS and CDR2 YFSETQ. The germline V and J ends were trimmed by 0 bases and 8 bases, with 18 bases remaining between them. The DNA for the CDR3 is TGCGCCAGCAGCTTGGCCAAGGGCGGGCAGTACAAGCAGTACTTC. It translates to CASSLAKGGQYKQYF.

This clonotype appeared many times. This chain links TRBV7-9 with TRBJ2-7; D is possibly TRBD1 (5 bases). Germline V gene sequence: CDR1 SEHNR, CDR2 FQNEAQ (reference sequence). The CDR3 loop spans 14 amino acids. The V end lost 5 bases, the J end lost 5 bases, and 16 bases lay between the germline ends. This chain's CDR3 is CASSTQEGVDEQYF. In nucleotides, the CDR3 is TGTGCCAGCAGCACACAGGAAGGAGTGGACGAGCAGTACTTC.

This clonotype was detected ten times or more. The V and J genes are TRBV19 and TRBJ2-7, with 12 bases matching TRBD1. Germline loops: CDR1 LNHDA, CDR2 SQIVND (reference sequence). The trim removed 5 bases at V and 4 bases at J, leaving 6 bases unmatched. The CDR3 is made up of 15 amino acids. The CDR3 here is CASSAGTGGWYEQYF. The CDR3 coding sequence is TGTGCCAGTAGTGCAGGGACAGGGGGCTGGTACGAGCAGTACTTC.

This clonotype appeared many times. The chain carries TRBV12-3 or TRBV12-4 and TRBJ2-1; 8 nucleotides match TRBD2. V gave up 3 bases and J gave up 7 bases; unmatched junction bases: 2. The CDR3 loop spans 13 amino acids. This CDR3 is CASSLSGRNEQFF. The CDR3 DNA is TGTGCCAGCAGTTTGAGCGGGAGAAATGAGCAGTTCTTC.

This clonotype occurred many times. The rearrangement joins TRBV5-1 to TRBJ2-7; 7 bases are a match to TRBD2. V lost 0 bases, J lost 3 bases, and 6 bases stayed unmatched. This CDR3 is 15 amino acids long. CDR1 and CDR2 from the germline V gene are SGHRS and YFSETQ. This CDR3 reads CASSLDVGGNYEQYF. In DNA form, the CDR3 reads TGCGCCAGCAGCTTGGATGTCGGGGGGAACTACGAGCAGTACTTC.

Many counts were recorded for this clonotype. The rearrangement links TRBV29-1 to TRBJ2-7; the match to TRBD1 covers 7 bases. In germline, CDR1 is SQVTM, CDR2 ANQGSEA. Trimming cost V 4 bases and J 6 bases; bases outside gene matches: 9. This CDR3 has 13 residues. The CDR3 DNA reads TGCAGCGTTGTTGACAGGGAGATGCTCGAGCAGTACTTC. Protein: CSVVDREMLEQYF.

This clonotype was seen at least ten times. CDR3 nucleotides: TGTGCCAGCAGTGAAGTCCCTTATGACATTCAGTACTTC. Its protein is CASSEVPYDIQYF. The chain recombines TRBV6-4 with TRBJ2-4, with D unclear. The CDR3 is 13 amino acids. In germline, CDR1 is MRHNA, CDR2 SNTAGT. The V end lost 3 bases, the J end lost 8 bases, and 11 bases lay between the germline ends.

This clonotype has a count of ten or more. This chain joins TRBV20-1 and TRBJ2-5; 8 nucleotides line up with TRBD2. The trim removed 2 bases at V and 4 bases at J, leaving 9 bases unmatched. CDR3 size: 15 residues. Germline V gene data show CDR1 as DFQATT and CDR2 as SNEGSKA (reference sequence). This chain's CDR3 is CSARSLNGRGETQYF. The CDR3 coding sequence is TGCAGTGCTAGATCCCTCAACGGGAGGGGAGAGACCCAGTACTTC.

V and J are TRBV9 and TRBJ2-2; D uncertain. CDR3 length equals 12 residues. Per the germline V gene, CDR1 is SGDLS and CDR2 is YYNGEE. Trimming removed 4 bases from V and 6 bases from J, with 7 bases in between. The CDR3, as DNA: TGTGCCAGCAGCCATTCGCCCGGGGAGCTGTTTTTT. It yields the protein CASSHSPGELFF. The variable domain in full, with the rest retrieved from reference TRBV9 and TRBJ2-2, is DSGVTQTPKHLITATGQRVTLRCSPRSGDLSVYWYQQSLDQGLQFLIQYYNGEERAKGNILERFSAQQFPDLHSELNLSSLELGDSALYFCASSHSPGELFFGEGSRLTVL.

This clonotype has a count of ten or more. This chain's CDR3 is CSARGDYSNQPQHF. DNA for the CDR3: TGCAGTGCTAGAGGCGATTATAGCAATCAGCCCCAGCATTTT. V usage is TRBV20-1 and J usage is TRBJ1-5, with D uncertain. Per the germline V gene, CDR1 is DFQATT and CDR2 is SNEGSKA (reference sequence). This CDR3 is 14 amino acids long. V lost 1 base and J 0 bases, leaving 7 bases between the germline ends.

This clonotype occurred many times. The chain links TRBV3-1 to TRBJ2-7, with a weak D call TRBD2 (5 bases). Germline-derived CDR1 and CDR2 are LGHDT and YNNKEL (reference sequence). Trimming removed 2 bases from V and 0 bases from J, with 8 bases in between. The CDR3 has 14 residues. This chain's CDR3 is CASSQFRDSYEQYF. CDR3 nucleotide sequence: TGTGCCAGCAGCCAATTCCGGGACTCCTACGAGCAGTACTTC.

This clonotype was counted many times. The chain has TRBV7-3 and TRBJ2-3; tentatively, D is TRBD2 (7 bases). In germline, CDR1 is SGHTA, CDR2 FQGTGA. The CDR3 is 14 amino acids. V was pared by 3 bases and J by 5 bases, with 12 bases between. The CDR3 coding sequence is TGTGCCAGCAGCTTGGGGGGGCGGCAAGATACGCAGTATTTT. This sequence encodes CASSLGGRQDTQYF.